The 16 T cell receptor beta chains in this list originate from one sample, sequenced in a study of T cells in Graves' hyperthyroidism and ophthalmopathy. The source material, RNA transcripts, was used to amplify TCR beta CDR3 regions. The HTBI set primed first-round TCR CDR3 RT-PCR. TCRdb re-analysed the multiplex PCR reads in MiXCR, keeping a single row per CDR3 protein. The sample holds hundreds of thousands of distinct CDR3 sequences, around a quarter seen once. Sequenced sample: blood. The source of these receptors is a woman in her twenties or thirties with Graves' ophthalmopathy.

This clonotype was seen at least ten times. The rearrangement uses TRBV6-1 and TRBJ2-7; 7 bases are a match to TRBD2. The CDR3 has 14 amino acids. The V gene end was trimmed by 3 bases and the J gene end by 9 bases; junction bases not matched to a gene: 11. CDR1 and CDR2 from the germline V gene are MNHNS and SASEGT. The CDR3 loop reads CASSDRTRTDAQYF. In DNA, the CDR3 is TGTGCCAGCAGTGACAGGACTAGAACGGACGCGCAGTACTTC.

This clonotype occurred a few times. This sequence joins TRBV7-2 and TRBJ1-2; possible D gene TRBD1, 5 bases. The CDR3 loop spans 14 amino acids. With 5 bases removed from V and 7 bases from J, the gap between germline ends came to 17 bases. CDR1 SGHTA and CDR2 FQGNSA come from the germline V gene. CDR3 sequence: CASSPWVGEAGYTF. Written as DNA, the CDR3 is TGTGCCAGCAGCCCCTGGGTAGGGGAGGCTGGCTACACCTTC. Drawing the rest from reference TRBV7-2 and TRBJ1-2, the complete variable domain is GAGVSQSPSNKVTEKGKDVELRCDPISGHTALYWYRQSLGQGLEFLIYFQGNSAPDKSGLPSDRFSAERTGGSVSTLTIQRTQQEDSAVYLCASSPWVGEAGYTFGSGTRLTVV.

The chain recombines TRBV12-3 or TRBV12-4 with TRBJ1-1; the match to TRBD1 covers 9 bases. V trimming: 6 bases; J trimming: 4 bases; junction bases outside the gene matches: 6. The CDR3 loop spans 14 amino acids. CDR3 bases: TGTGCCAGCAGGGTGACAGGGGGGGCCACTGAAGCTTTCTTT. It translates to CASRVTGGATEAFF.

The chain joins TRBV27 to TRBJ1-3, with 10 bases aligning to TRBD1. The CDR3 has 13 residues. CDR1 and CDR2 from the germline V gene are MNHEY and SMNVEV (reference sequence). J lost 4 bases, V lost 8 bases, and 2 bases had no gene match. CDR3 in amino acids: CASGTGEGNTIYF. The CDR3 nucleotides are TGTGCCAGCGGGACAGGGGAAGGAAACACCATATATTTT.

This clonotype has ten or more counts. This chain links TRBV28 with TRBJ1-3, with no clear D. The CDR3 is 14 amino acids. The germline gives CDR1 MDHEN, CDR2 SYDVKM. V gave up 7 bases and J gave up 4 bases, with 14 bases separating them. CDR3 nucleotides: TGTGCCAGCAATCGCGCTGCGGGGGGAAACACCATATATTTT. Its protein is CASNRAAGGNTIYF.

There are many counts of this clonotype. The chain recombines TRBV4-1 with TRBJ2-2; TRBD1 matches 9 bases. The CDR3 contains 18 residues. V was clipped by 5 bases and J by 2 bases; unmatched bases: 12. Germline V gene lookup returns CDR1 MGHRA and CDR2 YSYEKL. The CDR3 sequence: CASSGPTGGELNTGELFF. The CDR3 nucleotides read TGCGCCAGCAGCGGCCCAACAGGGGGCGAGTTAAACACCGGGGAGCTGTTTTTT.

This clonotype was picked up many times. A much larger clone lies a single base off, so this may be a read error. J is TRBJ1-2 and V is TRBV28; D is undetermined. The V and J ends lost 3 bases and 0 bases respectively, with 14 bases between them. This CDR3 comprises 16 residues. Germline CDR1 and CDR2: MDHEN and SYDVKM. The DNA for the CDR3 is TGTGCCAGCAGTTTTCGCCTTACGGAAGCTAACTATGGCTACACCTTC. Translation: CASSFRLTEANYGYTF.

This clonotype was counted ten times or more. The V call is TRBV12-3 or TRBV12-4, the J call TRBJ1-2; TRBD1 is a possible D gene (6 bases). V lost 4 bases, J lost 3 bases, and 15 bases lay in between. There are 15 residues in the CDR3. CDR3 bases: TGTGCCAGCAGTTCATCAGGGGTTTTGGACTATGGCTACACCTTC. Translated, it gives CASSSSGVLDYGYTF.

The sample holds many counts of this clonotype. The CDR3 sequence is CATAWLGDTGELFF. CDR3 DNA sequence: TGTGCCACCGCGTGGTTGGGGGACACCGGGGAGCTGTTTTTT. The chain couples TRBV24-1 to TRBJ2-2, with D perhaps matching TRBD1 or TRBD2 (5 bases each). Germline assignment: CDR1 KGHDR and CDR2 SFDVKD. V lost 9 bases to trimming and J lost 3 bases, with 13 bases between them. The CDR3 consists of 14 residues.

As concerns this clonotype: A much larger clone differs from this one at a single base, so this may be a read error. The chain is built from TRBV2 and TRBJ1-1; D gene ambiguous. CDR3 length equals 15 residues. From germline, CDR1 is SNHLY and CDR2 FYNNEI. Here the CDR3 DNA reads TGTGCCAGCAGCCAATTAGACCGGATGAACACTGAAGCTTGCTTT. Amino acid sequence: CASSQLDRMNTEACF.

This clonotype was observed at least ten times. The rearrangement joins TRBV28 to TRBJ1-1, with D maybe TRBD1 (5 bases). V was clipped by 1 base and J by 4 bases, with 13 bases between them. Looked up from germline, CDR1 is MDHEN and CDR2 is SYDVKM. CDR3 length equals 15 residues. CDR3 protein: CASSLYSGMGTEAFF. DNA for the CDR3: TGTGCCAGCAGTTTATATTCAGGGATGGGCACTGAAGCTTTCTTT.

This chain links TRBV11-2 with TRBJ2-2; a possible D gene is TRBD2 (6 bases). The germline gives CDR1 SGHAT, CDR2 FQNNGV. V was clipped by 3 bases and J by 5 bases, with 16 bases between them. This CDR3 has 16 amino acids. The CDR3 here is CASSLGVGGTTGELFF. The CDR3 region has the DNA TGTGCCAGCAGCTTGGGGGTTGGCGGGACTACCGGGGAGCTGTTTTTT.

The chain carries TRBV27 and TRBJ2-7, with 11 bases lining up with TRBD2. Germline CDR1 MNHEY, CDR2 SMNVEV (reference sequence). This CDR3 spans 16 amino acids. V lost 6 bases to trimming and J lost 7 bases; unmatched junction nucleotides: 14. The CDR3 DNA follows: TGTGCCAGCAGGTCAAACATAGCGGGAGGGCCAAGGGAGCAGTACTTC. It encodes CASRSNIAGGPREQYF.

The V and J genes are TRBV12-3 or TRBV12-4 and TRBJ2-4, with TRBD1 identical over 11 bases. V lost 2 bases, J lost 10 bases, and 1 base stayed unmatched. The CDR3 is made up of 13 amino acids. As DNA, the CDR3 is TGTGCCAGCAGTTTAAGGGACAGGGGGATTCAGTACTTC. Translation gives CASSLRDRGIQYF.

The sample holds many counts of this clonotype. The CDR3 region is CASSLRGGANTGELFF. The CDR3 region has the DNA TGTGCCAGCAGTCTGAGAGGGGGCGCAAACACCGGGGAGCTGTTTTTT. The V and J genes are TRBV28 and TRBJ2-2, with 7 bases matching TRBD1. V lost 5 bases, J lost 2 bases, and 8 bases stayed unmatched. This CDR3 region has 16 residues. Per the germline V gene, CDR1 is MDHEN and CDR2 is SYDVKM.

This clonotype was detected only a few times. The J gene is TRBJ1-2, the V gene TRBV6-5, with D possibly being TRBD1 (5 bases). In germline, CDR1 is MNHEY, CDR2 SVGAGI. The CDR3 contains 12 residues. Trimming took off 0 bases at V and 7 bases at J, with 6 bases between the two ends. This CDR3 reads CASSYSGTGYTF. The CDR3 region has the DNA TGTGCCAGCAGTTACTCAGGGACTGGCTACACCTTC.